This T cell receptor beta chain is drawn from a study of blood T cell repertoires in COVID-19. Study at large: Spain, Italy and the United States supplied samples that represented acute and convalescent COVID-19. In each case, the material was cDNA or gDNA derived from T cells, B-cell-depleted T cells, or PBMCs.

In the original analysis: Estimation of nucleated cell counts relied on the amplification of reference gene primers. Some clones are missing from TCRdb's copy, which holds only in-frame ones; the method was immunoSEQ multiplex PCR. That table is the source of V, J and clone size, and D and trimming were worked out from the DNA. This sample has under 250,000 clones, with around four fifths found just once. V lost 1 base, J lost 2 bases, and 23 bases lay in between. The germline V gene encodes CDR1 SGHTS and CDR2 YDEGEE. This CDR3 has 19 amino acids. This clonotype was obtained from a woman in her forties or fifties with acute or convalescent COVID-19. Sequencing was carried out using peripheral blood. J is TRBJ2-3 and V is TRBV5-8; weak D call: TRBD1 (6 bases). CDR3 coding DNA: TGTGCCAGCAGCTTGTTTCGGTTCTCTACAAGGGGGAACACAGATACGCAGTATTTT. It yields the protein CASSLFRFSTRGNTDTQYF.